This T cell receptor beta chain is from a study of T cell responses to AZD1222 COVID-19 vaccine (dated by TCRdb to the early 2020s). About the study as a whole: A total of more than 230 trial participants underwent TCR sequencing, of whom about 210 received two doses of AZD1222 and about 25 received two doses of the MenACWY control vaccine. Trial participants were enrolled by age into 18-55, 56-69 and 70-plus year subgroups, with about 150, 27 and 61 TCR-sequenced participants respectively. General findings and caveats noted by the study authors: Vaccine-associated CD4 TCRs spanned the whole spike protein, with dominant responses in regions 160-218 and 743-854. Epitopes outside the regions mutated in the B.1.351 and B.1.1.7 variants were reportedly recognized by nearly half of the unique spike-specific TCRs. In the small 56-69-year group, the increase in depth fell short of significance, most likely because of low power. Because no day 14 peak-response samples were available, the repertoires could be characterized only after the peak T cell response. Participants were mostly white British, with more females than males. The authors suggested clonal diversity may have been underestimated. Conclusions about previously exposed vaccinees were limited because only six or seven AZD1222 recipients were SARS-CoV-2 seropositive at baseline. After two AZD1222 doses, spike-specific TCR breadth and depth were significantly higher than at day 0 and than in MenACWY recipients.

Its CDR3 holds 13 amino acids, cysteine through phenylalanine. This entry keeps only the CDR3 DNA: 39 bases, framed from base 1. For CDR1 and CDR2, the germline V gene (reference sequence) lists WNHNN and SYGVQD. The junction carries 15 bases between V and J, which are trimmed by 5 bases and 7 bases respectively. The CDR3 regions of human TCRbeta chains were subjected to immunosequencing. As for the original processing: TCRs in the repertoires were matched against a reference library of SARS-CoV-2-specific TCRs that had been generated with the MIRA antigen-specificity platform. Breadth meant the fraction of unique TCRs that were SARS-CoV-2-associated, whereas depth meant the fraction of total T cells that were SARS-CoV-2-associated. Each spike-specific TCR was assigned to its reactive spike region and to a CD4 or CD8 class using the MIRA data. Log10-transformed breadth and depth values were compared by one-way ANOVA with Sidak's multiple comparisons tests. TCRdb's version of the immuneACCESS table is confined to in-frame rearrangements and falls short of the full clone set. An unresolved V gene accounts for under half of the shortfall where checked; the remainder is of unknown origin. From that table come the V and J calls and clone size; the DNA was used to work out D and trimming. This sample comprises 100,000 to 150,000 clones, approximately 85% of them detected only once. 3.5% to 5.5% of the sample is in the top ten clones.

This clone has just one count. It lacks a known antigen. The input lacks base qualities; no much larger clone sits a single base away. Explained via the paper, the time point label denotes: about 28 days (+/-7) after the second vaccine dose. Because spike-specific TCR depth and breadth did not differ between the two schedules, AZD1222 recipients who got a second dose at roughly 4 weeks were pooled with those who got a second dose at roughly 12 weeks. The vaccinee samples were drawn from two UK trials, COV001 and COV002, one of which was a single-blind randomized controlled phase 2/3 trial testing AZD1222 (ChAdOx1 nCoV-19) in healthy adults. Trial participant PBMC samples were collected at day 0 and day 28 after the second dose for TCRbeta chain sequencing.

This chain joins TRBV10-1 to TRBJ2-7; the D gene is not confidently resolved. The TCR originated in an adult who received the AZD1222 COVID-19 vaccine. The sequencing used peripheral blood, collected 28 days after the second AZD1222 dose. CDR3 sequence: CASSQPEPGEQYF. The sequenced DNA is TGCGCCAGCAGTCAACCCGAGCCCGGGGAGCAGTACTTC.